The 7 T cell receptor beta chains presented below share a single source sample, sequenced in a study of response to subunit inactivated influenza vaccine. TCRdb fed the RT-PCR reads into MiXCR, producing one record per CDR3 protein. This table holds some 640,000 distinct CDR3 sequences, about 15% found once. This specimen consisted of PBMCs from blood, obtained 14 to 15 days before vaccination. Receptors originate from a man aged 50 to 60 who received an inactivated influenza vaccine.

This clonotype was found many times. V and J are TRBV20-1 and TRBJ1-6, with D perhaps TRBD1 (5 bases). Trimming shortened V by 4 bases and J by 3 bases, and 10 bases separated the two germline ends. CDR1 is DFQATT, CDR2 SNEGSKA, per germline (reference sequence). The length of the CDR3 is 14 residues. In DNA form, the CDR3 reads TGCAGTGCTATGACAGAGATCTATAATTCACCCCTCCACTTT. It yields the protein CSAMTEIYNSPLHF.

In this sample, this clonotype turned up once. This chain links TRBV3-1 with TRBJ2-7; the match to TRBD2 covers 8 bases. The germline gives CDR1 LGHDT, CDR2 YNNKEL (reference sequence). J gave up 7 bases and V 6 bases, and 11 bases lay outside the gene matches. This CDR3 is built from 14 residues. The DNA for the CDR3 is TGTGCCAGCAGGGCGGGAGGCCTCACCGGGGAGCAGTACTTC. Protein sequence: CASRAGGLTGEQYF.

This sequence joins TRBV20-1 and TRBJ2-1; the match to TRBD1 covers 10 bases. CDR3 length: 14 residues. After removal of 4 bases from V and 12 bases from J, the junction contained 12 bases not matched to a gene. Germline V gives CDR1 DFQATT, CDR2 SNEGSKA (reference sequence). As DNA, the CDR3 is TGCAGTGCTACACCGGGACAGGGGCGACAGGGGCAGTTCTTC. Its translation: CSATPGQGRQGQFF.

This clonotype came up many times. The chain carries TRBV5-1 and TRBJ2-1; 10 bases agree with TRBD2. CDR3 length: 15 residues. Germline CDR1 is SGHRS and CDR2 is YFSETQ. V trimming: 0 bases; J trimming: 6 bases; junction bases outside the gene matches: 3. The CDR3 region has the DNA TGCGCCAGCAGCTTGGCTAGCGGGGGCCCCAATGAGCAGTTCTTC. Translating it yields CASSLASGGPNEQFF.

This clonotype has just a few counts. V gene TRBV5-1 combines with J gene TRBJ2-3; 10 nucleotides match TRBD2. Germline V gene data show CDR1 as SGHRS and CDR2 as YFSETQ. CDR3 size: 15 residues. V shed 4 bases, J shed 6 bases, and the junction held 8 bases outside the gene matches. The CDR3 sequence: CASSPGPSGSDTQYF. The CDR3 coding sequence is TGCGCCAGCAGCCCCGGCCCTAGCGGGAGTGATACGCAGTATTTT.

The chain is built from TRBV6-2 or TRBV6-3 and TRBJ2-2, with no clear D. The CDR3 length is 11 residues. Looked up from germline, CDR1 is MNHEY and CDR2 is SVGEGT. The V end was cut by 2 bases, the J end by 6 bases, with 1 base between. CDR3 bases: TGTGCCAGCAGTTACCCCGGGGAGCTGTTTTTT. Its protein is CASSYPGELFF.

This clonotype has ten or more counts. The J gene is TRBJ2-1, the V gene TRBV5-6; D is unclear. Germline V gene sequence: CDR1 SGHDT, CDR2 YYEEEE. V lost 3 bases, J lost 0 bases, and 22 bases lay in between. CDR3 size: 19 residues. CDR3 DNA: TGTGCCAGCAGCTCCTCTGGTGGGCTAGTCCCCGGCTCCTACAATGAGCAGTTCTTC. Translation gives CASSSSGGLVPGSYNEQFF.